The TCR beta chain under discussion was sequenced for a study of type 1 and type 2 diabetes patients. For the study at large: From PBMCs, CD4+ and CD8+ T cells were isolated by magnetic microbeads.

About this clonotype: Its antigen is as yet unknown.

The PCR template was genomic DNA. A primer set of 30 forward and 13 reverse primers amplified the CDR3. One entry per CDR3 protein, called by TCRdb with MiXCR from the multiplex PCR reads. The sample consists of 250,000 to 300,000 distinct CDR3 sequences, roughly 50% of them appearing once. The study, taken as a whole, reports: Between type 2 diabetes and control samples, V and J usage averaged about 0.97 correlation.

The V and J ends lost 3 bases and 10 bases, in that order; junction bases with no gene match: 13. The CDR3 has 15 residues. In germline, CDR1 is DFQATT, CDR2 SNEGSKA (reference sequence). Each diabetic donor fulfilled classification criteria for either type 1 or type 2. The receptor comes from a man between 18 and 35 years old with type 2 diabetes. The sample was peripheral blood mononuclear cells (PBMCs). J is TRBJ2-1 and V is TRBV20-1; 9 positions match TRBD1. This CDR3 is CSASRSGTGGNEQFF. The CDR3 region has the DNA TGCAGTGCTAGCAGGTCTGGCACAGGGGGCAACGAGCAGTTCTTC.